This section outlines one T cell receptor beta chain sequence together with its context. Germline V gene lookup returns CDR1 SGHTA and CDR2 FQGNSA. CDR3 length: 15 residues. The trim removed 1 base at V and 5 bases at J, leaving 5 bases unmatched. This record belongs to a study of cytomegalovirus exposure and HLA in healthy donors. PCR was performed using 60 Vbeta and 13 Jbeta primers. Some clones are missing from TCRdb's copy, which holds only in-frame ones; the method was immunoSEQ multiplex PCR. The specimen's table records more than 55,000 clones. The chain employs TRBV7-2 and TRBJ2-5; 9 bases map to TRBD1. This TCR derives from a middle-aged woman in good health and CMV-seropositive. Material: PBMCs. The CDR3 bases are TGTGCCAGCAGCTTAGACAGGGGGCGCCATGAGACCCAGTACTTC. This encodes CASSLDRGRHETQYF. The whole variable domain, filled in from reference TRBV7-2 and TRBJ2-5, reads GAGVSQSPSNKVTEKGKDVELRCDPISGHTALYWYRQSLGQGLEFLIYFQGNSAPDKSGLPSDRFSAERTGGSVSTLTIQRTQQEDSAVYLCASSLDRGRHETQYFGPGTRLLVL.